The rows below give T cell receptor beta chains drawn from one sample of a study of identical twins. One entry per CDR3 protein results from TCRdb running MiXCR on the 5' RACE reads. The sample lists around 680,000 distinct CDR3 sequences, about 9.4% occurring once. The same sample was also used in a study of yellow fever vaccine responses in identical twins.

The material sequenced was PBMCs. The source of these receptors is a woman aged 18-30 years in good health. Both conserved end residues are trimmed from each CDR3. The D gene is left open where the match is weak.

j_gene: TRBJ2-7; v_gene: TRBV30; d_gene: TRBD1; CDR3aa: AWSPTGTASYEQY
j_gene: TRBJ2-4; v_gene: TRBV20-1; d_gene: .; CDR3aa: SARDLGGDIQY
j_gene: TRBJ2-5; v_gene: TRBV7-9; d_gene: .; CDR3aa: ASSGQNQETQY
j_gene: TRBJ2-3; v_gene: TRBV12-3/TRBV12-4; d_gene: .; CDR3aa: ASSLVLGTDTQY
j_gene: TRBJ2-7; v_gene: TRBV5-1; d_gene: .; CDR3aa: ASSLAPGETYEQY
j_gene: TRBJ1-5; v_gene: TRBV12-3/TRBV12-4; d_gene: .; CDR3aa: ASSLQGGVLNQPQH
j_gene: TRBJ2-2; v_gene: TRBV7-3; d_gene: .; CDR3aa: ASSLKQNTGELF
j_gene: TRBJ2-1; v_gene: TRBV4-3; d_gene: .; CDR3aa: ASSQDSAGYNEQF
j_gene: TRBJ2-1; v_gene: TRBV6-2/TRBV6-3; d_gene: .; CDR3aa: ASSHTGSKDEQF
j_gene: TRBJ2-2; v_gene: TRBV5-1; d_gene: .; CDR3aa: ASSLAATNTGELF
j_gene: TRBJ1-2; v_gene: TRBV20-1; d_gene: .; CDR3aa: SAFTGNYGYT
j_gene: TRBJ2-7; v_gene: TRBV20-1; d_gene: .; CDR3aa: RAAGEQY
j_gene: TRBJ2-4; v_gene: TRBV27; d_gene: .; CDR3aa: ASSPTHRQRAKNIQY
j_gene: TRBJ2-7; v_gene: TRBV11-2; d_gene: TRBD2; CDR3aa: ASSLDGMGLGSSYEQY
j_gene: TRBJ2-7; v_gene: TRBV27; d_gene: .; CDR3aa: ASSSAGVSYEQY
j_gene: TRBJ2-3; v_gene: TRBV28; d_gene: .; CDR3aa: ASSLVVMGTDTQY
j_gene: TRBJ2-2; v_gene: TRBV4-2; d_gene: .; CDR3aa: ASSWGHPNTGELF
j_gene: TRBJ2-2; v_gene: TRBV19; d_gene: TRBD1; CDR3aa: ASNKGGGNFANTGELF
j_gene: TRBJ2-1; v_gene: TRBV7-9; d_gene: .; CDR3aa: ASSLRQPRQF
j_gene: TRBJ2-7; v_gene: TRBV6-2/TRBV6-3; d_gene: TRBD2; CDR3aa: ASSDVPTSLYEQY
j_gene: TRBJ2-2; v_gene: TRBV12-3/TRBV12-4; d_gene: TRBD1; CDR3aa: ASIRQGASGELF
j_gene: TRBJ2-3; v_gene: TRBV5-1; d_gene: .; CDR3aa: ASSLSLGTSTDTQY
j_gene: TRBJ1-4; v_gene: TRBV5-1; d_gene: TRBD1; CDR3aa: ASSLVQGAGEKLF
j_gene: TRBJ2-1; v_gene: TRBV5-1; d_gene: .; CDR3aa: ASSKGGARGNEQF